The source of this T cell receptor beta chain is a study of blood T cell repertoires in COVID-19. About the research overall: The analysed material was cDNA or gDNA that came from T cells, B-cell-depleted T cells, or PBMCs.

The cohort comprised adults aged about 18 to 90 years residing in about two dozen US areas. Participants were placed into cohorts based on the clinical history they reported. Germline V gives CDR1 SGHKS, CDR2 YYEKEE (reference sequence). This CDR3 comprises 15 residues. V lost 0 bases and J lost 1, with 11 bases in between. In the source study's methods: Counts of nucleated cells, estimated from reference gene primer amplification, were obtained. TCRdb keeps only in-frame clones here, not all; method: immunoSEQ multiplex PCR. The V and J calls and the clone size are those of that table, but D and trimming were determined from the DNA. The sample records 200,000 to 300,000 clones, about nine tenths being singletons.

This rearrangement joins TRBV5-5 to TRBJ2-7, with D tentatively TRBD1 (6 bases). The TCR originated in a man between 40 and 49 years old who had recovered from COVID-19. Source material: PBMCs or T cells enriched from blood (not recorded which). The CDR3 region has the DNA TGTGCCAGCAGCTTGGTTCGTCAGGGGTCCTACGAGCAGTACTTC. Protein: CASSLVRQGSYEQYF.